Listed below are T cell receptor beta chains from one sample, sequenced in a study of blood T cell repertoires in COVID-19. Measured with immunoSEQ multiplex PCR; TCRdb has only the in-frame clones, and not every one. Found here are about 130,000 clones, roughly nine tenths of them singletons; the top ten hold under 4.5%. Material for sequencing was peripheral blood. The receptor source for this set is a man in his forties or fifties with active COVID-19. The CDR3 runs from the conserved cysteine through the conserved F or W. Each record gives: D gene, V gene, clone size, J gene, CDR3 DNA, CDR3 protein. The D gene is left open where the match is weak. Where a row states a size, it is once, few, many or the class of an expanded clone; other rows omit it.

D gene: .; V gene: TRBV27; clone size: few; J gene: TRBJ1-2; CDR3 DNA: TGTGCCAGCAGTTTACAGGGATCGGACATGGGCCTCAATGGCTACACCTTC; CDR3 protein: CASSLQGSDMGLNGYTF
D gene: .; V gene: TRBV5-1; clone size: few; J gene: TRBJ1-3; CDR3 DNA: TGCGCCAGCACGGGGTCCTCTGGAAACACCATATATTTT; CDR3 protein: CASTGSSGNTIYF
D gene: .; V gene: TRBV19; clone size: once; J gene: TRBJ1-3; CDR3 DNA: TGTGCCAGTAGTAGACCTGGCAGGGGTGGAAACACCATATATTTT; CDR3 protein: CASSRPGRGGNTIYF
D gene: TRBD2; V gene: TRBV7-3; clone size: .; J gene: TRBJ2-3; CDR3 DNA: TGTGCCAGCAGTCAAGCGAGCGGGGCGAGCACAGATACGCAGTATTTT; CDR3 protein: CASSQASGASTDTQYF
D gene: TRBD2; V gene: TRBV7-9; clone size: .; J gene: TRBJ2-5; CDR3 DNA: TGTGCCAGCAGCTCGGGAGGGGGGAACCAAGAGACCCAGTACTTC; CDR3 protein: CASSSGGGNQETQYF
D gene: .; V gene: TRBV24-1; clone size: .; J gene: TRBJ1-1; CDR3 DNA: TGTGCCACCAGTGATGCGGGCCGGGGCACTGAAGCTTTCTTT; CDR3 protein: CATSDAGRGTEAFF
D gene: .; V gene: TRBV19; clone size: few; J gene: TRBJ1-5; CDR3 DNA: TGTGCCAGTAGTAAATACAATAGCAATCAGCCCCAGCATTTT; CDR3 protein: CASSKYNSNQPQHF
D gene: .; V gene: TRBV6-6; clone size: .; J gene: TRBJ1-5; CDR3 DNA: TGTGCCAGCAGTTACTCGGCAGGAATCAATCAGCCCCAGCATTTT; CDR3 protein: CASSYSAGINQPQHF
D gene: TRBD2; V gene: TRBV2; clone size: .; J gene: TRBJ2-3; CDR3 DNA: TGTGCCAGCAGAGCGACTAGCGGGAAGGCCCCAGCGAGTGCTACGCAGTATTTT; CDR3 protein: CASRATSGKAPASATQYF
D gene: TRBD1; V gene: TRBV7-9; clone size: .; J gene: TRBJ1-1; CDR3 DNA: TGTGCCAGCAGCTTAGCGGGCAGGGGGGACACTGAAGCTTTCTTT; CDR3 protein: CASSLAGRGDTEAFF
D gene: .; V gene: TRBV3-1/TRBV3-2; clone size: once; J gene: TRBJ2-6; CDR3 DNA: TGTGCCAGCAGCCAAGAGTATCGCTCTGGGGCCAACGTCCTGACTTTC; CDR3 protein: CASSQEYRSGANVLTF
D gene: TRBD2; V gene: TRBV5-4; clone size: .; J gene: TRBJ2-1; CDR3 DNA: TGTGCCAGCAGTCTCCGGGACTACTCCTACAATGAGCAGTTCTTC; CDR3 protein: CASSLRDYSYNEQFF
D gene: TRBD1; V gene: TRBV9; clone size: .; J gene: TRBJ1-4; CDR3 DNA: TGTGCCAGCAGCGCGGGGACAGGGTCGTTGTGGAAACTGTTTTTT; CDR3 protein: CASSAGTGSLWKLFF
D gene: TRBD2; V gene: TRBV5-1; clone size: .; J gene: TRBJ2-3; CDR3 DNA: TGCGCCAGCAGCTTGGGGTTACGGCGGGAGCCTAGCACAGATACGCAGTATTTT; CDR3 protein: CASSLGLRREPSTDTQYF
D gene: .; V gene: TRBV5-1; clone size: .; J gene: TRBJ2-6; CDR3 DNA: TGCGCCAGCAGCTTGGCCCCAGGAACCTCTGGGGCCAACGTCCTGACTTTC; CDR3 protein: CASSLAPGTSGANVLTF
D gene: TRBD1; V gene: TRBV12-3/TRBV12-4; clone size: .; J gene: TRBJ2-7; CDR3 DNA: TGTGCCAGCAGACCGGGACAGATCTACGAGCAGTACTTC; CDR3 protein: CASRPGQIYEQYF
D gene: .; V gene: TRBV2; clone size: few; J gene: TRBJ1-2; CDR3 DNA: TGTGCCAGCAGTGCAGGGTTTCGGTATGGCTACACCTTC; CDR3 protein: CASSAGFRYGYTF
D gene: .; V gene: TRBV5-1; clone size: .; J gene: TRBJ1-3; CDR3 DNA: .; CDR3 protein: CASTSGELSGNTIYF
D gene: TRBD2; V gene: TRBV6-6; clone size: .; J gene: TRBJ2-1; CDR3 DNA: TGTGCCAGCACCAGCGGGAGCTACAATGAGCAGTTCTTC; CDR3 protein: CASTSGSYNEQFF
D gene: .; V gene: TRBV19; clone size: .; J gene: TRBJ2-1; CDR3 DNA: TGTGCCAGTAGCGTGCGGGGCGGGTCCTACAATGAGCAGTTCTTC; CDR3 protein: CASSVRGGSYNEQFF
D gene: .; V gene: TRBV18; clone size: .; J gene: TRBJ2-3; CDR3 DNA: TGTGCCAGCTCTTTACTAGGCGGTATCACAGATACGCAGTATTTT; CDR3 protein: CASSLLGGITDTQYF
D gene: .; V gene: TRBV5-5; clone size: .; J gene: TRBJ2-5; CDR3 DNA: TGTGCCAGCAGCTTGGATCGGGGAGAGACCCAGTACTTC; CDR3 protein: CASSLDRGETQYF
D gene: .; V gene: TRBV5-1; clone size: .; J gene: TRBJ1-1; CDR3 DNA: TGCGCCAGCAGCTTGGGCGGGGCGGGTGTGAACACTGAAGCTTTCTTT; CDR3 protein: CASSLGGAGVNTEAFF
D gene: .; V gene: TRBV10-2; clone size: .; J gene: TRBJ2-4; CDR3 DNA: TGCGCCAGCAGTGAAGGACTAGCCAAAAACATTCAGTACTTC; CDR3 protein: CASSEGLAKNIQYF
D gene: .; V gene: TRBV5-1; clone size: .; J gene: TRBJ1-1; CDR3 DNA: TGCGCCAGCAGCCAGCCCGGAGGGACTGAAGCTTTCTTT; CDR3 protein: CASSQPGGTEAFF
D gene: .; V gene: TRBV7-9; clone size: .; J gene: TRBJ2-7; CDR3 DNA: TGTGCCAGCAGCTCACCGGGACTCTACGAGCAGTACTTC; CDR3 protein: CASSSPGLYEQYF
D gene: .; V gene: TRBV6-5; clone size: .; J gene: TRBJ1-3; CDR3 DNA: TGTGCCAGCAGCGGCAGGGAGGTTTCTGGAAACACCATATATTTT; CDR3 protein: CASSGREVSGNTIYF
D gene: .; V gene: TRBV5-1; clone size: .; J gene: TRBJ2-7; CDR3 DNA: TGCGCCAGCAGCTTATTGGCGGGGAACTACGAGCAGTACTTC; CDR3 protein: CASSLLAGNYEQYF
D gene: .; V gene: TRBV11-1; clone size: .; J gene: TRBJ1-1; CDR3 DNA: TGTGCCAGCAGCCCCGGGCGGGCTTCGTTAGGGACTGAAGCTTTCTTT; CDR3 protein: CASSPGRASLGTEAFF
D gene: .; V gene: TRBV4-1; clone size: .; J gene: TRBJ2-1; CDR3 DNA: TGCGCCAGCAGCCCTCCAATGGGGGGGCAGTTCTTC; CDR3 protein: CASSPPMGGQFF
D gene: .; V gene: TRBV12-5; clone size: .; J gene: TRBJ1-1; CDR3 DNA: TGTGCTAGTGGCCTGCCAGTGAACACTGAAGCTTTCTTT; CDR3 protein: CASGLPVNTEAFF
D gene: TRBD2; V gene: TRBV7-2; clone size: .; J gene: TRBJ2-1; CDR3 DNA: TGTGCCAGCAGCTTGTCGGGACTAGCCCTCAATGAGCAGTTCTTC; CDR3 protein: CASSLSGLALNEQFF
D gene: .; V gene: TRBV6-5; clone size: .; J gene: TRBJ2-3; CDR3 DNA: TGTGCCAGCAGTCCCTCGTGGGGCGCGGGGGATACGCAGTATTTT; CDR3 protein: CASSPSWGAGDTQYF
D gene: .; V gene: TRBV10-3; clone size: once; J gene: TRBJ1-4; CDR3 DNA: TGTGCCATCAGTGAATCGGGGAATGAAAAACTGTTTTTT; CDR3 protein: CAISESGNEKLFF
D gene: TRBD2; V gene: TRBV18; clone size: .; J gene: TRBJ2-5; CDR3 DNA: TGTGCCAGCTCACCCTTGGCTAGCGGCCAAGAGACCCAGTACTTC; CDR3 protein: CASSPLASGQETQYF
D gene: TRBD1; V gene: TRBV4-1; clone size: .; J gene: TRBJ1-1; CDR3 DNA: TGCGCCAGCAGCCGGCCAGGGGGCGAGACTGAAGCTTTCTTT; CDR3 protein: CASSRPGGETEAFF
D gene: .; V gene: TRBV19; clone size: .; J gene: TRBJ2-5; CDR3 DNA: TGTGCCAGTACCCGGGACTTCGGAATGAAGACCCAGTACTTC; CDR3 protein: CASTRDFGMKTQYF
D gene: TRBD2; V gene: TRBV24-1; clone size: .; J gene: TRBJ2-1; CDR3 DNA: TGTGCCACGCGACTAGCGGGAGACCATGAGCAGTTCTTC; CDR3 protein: CATRLAGDHEQFF
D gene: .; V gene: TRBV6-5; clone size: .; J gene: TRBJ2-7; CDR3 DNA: TGTGCCAGCACCCCCCCAGGGTACTACGAGCAGTACTTC; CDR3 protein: CASTPPGYYEQYF
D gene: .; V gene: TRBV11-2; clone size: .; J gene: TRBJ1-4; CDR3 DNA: TGTGCCAGCAGCTTCCCCCCCGGGAATGAAAAACTGTTTTTT; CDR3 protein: CASSFPPGNEKLFF
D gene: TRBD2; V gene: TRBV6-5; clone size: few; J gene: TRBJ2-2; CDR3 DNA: TGTGCCAGCAGCCAGGGACTAGTGTTGACCGGGGAGCTGTTTTTT; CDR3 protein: CASSQGLVLTGELFF
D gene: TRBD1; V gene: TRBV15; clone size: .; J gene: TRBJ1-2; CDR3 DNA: TGTGCCACCAGCAGAGGGTCCCCAGGGGGCCATGGCTACACCTTC; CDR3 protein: CATSRGSPGGHGYTF
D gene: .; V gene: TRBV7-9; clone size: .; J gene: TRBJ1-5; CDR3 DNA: TGTGCCAGCAGCCCGGGGTTGTATCAGCCCCAGCATTTT; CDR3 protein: CASSPGLYQPQHF
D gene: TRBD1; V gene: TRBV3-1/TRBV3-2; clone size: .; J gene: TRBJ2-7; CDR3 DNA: TGTGCCAGCAGCCAGAGGGGCGCAGGGGGCCACGAGCAGTACTTC; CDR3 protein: CASSQRGAGGHEQYF
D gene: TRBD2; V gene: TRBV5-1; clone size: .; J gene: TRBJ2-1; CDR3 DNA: TGCGCCAGCAGCTCTCTAGCGGGAGGCACCTACAATGAGCAGTTCTTC; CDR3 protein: CASSSLAGGTYNEQFF
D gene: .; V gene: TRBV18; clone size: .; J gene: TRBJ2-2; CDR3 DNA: TGTGCCAGCTCACCCCGGGCCGGGGAGCTGTTTTTT; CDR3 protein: CASSPRAGELFF
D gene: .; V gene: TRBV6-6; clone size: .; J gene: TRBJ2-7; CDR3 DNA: TGTGCCAGCAGCCCCAGTCTCGAGCAGTACTTC; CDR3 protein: CASSPSLEQYF
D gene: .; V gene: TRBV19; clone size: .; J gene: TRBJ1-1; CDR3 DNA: TGTGCCAGTAGTCTCCTGTCAGAGAACACTGAAGCTTTCTTT; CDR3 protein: CASSLLSENTEAFF